Listed below are T cell receptor beta chains from one sample, sequenced in a study of human T cells and chemical hapten exposure. Via MiXCR, TCRdb re-called the 5' RACE reads, giving one row per CDR3 protein. Found here are about 81,000 distinct CDR3 sequences, 15% to 20% of them singletons; the top ten hold around 6.8%. These receptors all come from a female donor in good health. The CDR3 runs from the conserved cysteine through the conserved F or W. The order of the fields is clone size, V gene, J gene, D gene, CDR3 protein, CDR3 DNA. The D gene is left open where the match is weak. Rows give clone size only sometimes, using once, few, many, or a class for an expanded clone.

few,TRBV5-1,TRBJ2-7,-,CASSPTGFGEQYF,TGCGCCAGCAGCCCCACAGGGTTCGGCGAGCAGTACTTC
-,TRBV28,TRBJ1-2,-,CAIHREPDYGYTF,TGTGCCATACACCGGGAGCCTGACTATGGCTACACCTTC
few,TRBV7-9,TRBJ1-4,-,CASSSYNEKLFF,TGTGCCAGCAGCTCCTATAATGAAAAACTGTTTTTT
-,TRBV7-2,TRBJ2-1,TRBD2,CASSRLADIYNEQFF,TGTGCCAGCAGCAGACTAGCGGACATCTACAATGAGCAGTTCTTC
-,TRBV2,TRBJ2-2,-,CASSEAYIGTVNTGELFF,TGTGCCAGCAGTGAAGCTTACATCGGGACGGTGAACACCGGGGAGCTGTTTTTT
few,TRBV6-2/TRBV6-3,TRBJ1-1,TRBD1,CATDRGLYTEAFF,TGTGCCACCGACAGGGGGCTTTACACTGAAGCTTTCTTT
-,TRBV28,TRBJ2-7,-,CASSSLGVYEQYF,TGTGCCAGCAGTTCGCTAGGGGTTTACGAGCAGTACTTC
-,TRBV7-9,TRBJ1-2,TRBD1,CASSPLKGQGYYGYTF,TGTGCCAGCAGCCCTCTAAAAGGACAGGGTTACTATGGCTACACCTTC
-,TRBV9,TRBJ2-3,TRBD2,CASSVETGGGPDTQYF,TGTGCCAGCAGCGTAGAGACGGGAGGGGGGCCAGATACGCAGTATTTT
-,TRBV12-3/TRBV12-4,TRBJ2-7,-,CASSLTRNYEQYF,TGTGCCAGCAGTCTGACACGGAACTACGAGCAGTACTTC
-,TRBV3-1,TRBJ1-1,-,CASSQAPVGGTEAFF,TGTGCCAGCAGCCAAGCTCCGGTTGGTGGGACTGAAGCTTTCTTT
few,TRBV6-6,TRBJ1-6,-,CASSLGGLGSPLHF,TGTGCCAGCAGCCTAGGGGGTTTAGGGTCACCCCTCCACTTT
few,TRBV2,TRBJ2-1,-,CASSEAREEFF,TGTGCCAGCAGTGAAGCCAGGGAAGAGTTCTTC
-,TRBV30,TRBJ1-1,-,CACCESTEAFF,TGTGCCTGCTGTGAGAGCACTGAAGCTTTCTTT
few,TRBV3-1,TRBJ1-2,-,CASSRTDTSYGYTF,TGTGCCAGCAGCCGGACGGACACCAGCTATGGCTACACCTTC
-,TRBV30,TRBJ2-1,-,CAWSVGRPSYNEQFF,TGTGCCTGGAGTGTTGGCAGACCCTCCTACAATGAGCAGTTCTTC
-,TRBV19,TRBJ2-1,TRBD2,CASSIGGGLAASYNEQFF,TGTGCCAGTAGTATAGGGGGGGGACTAGCGGCCTCCTACAATGAGCAGTTCTTC
few,TRBV28,TRBJ2-3,TRBD1,CASSSGTGVDTQYF,TGTGCCAGCAGTTCCGGGACAGGGGTGGATACGCAGTATTTT
-,TRBV9,TRBJ2-5,-,CASSPTSTKETQYF,TGTGCCAGCAGCCCCACTTCCACGAAAGAGACCCAGTACTTC
few,TRBV2,TRBJ1-1,TRBD1,CASSQQGARGTEAFF,TGTGCCAGCAGCCAACAGGGGGCTAGGGGCACTGAAGCTTTCTTT
-,TRBV4-2,TRBJ1-2,-,CASSQEREGNYGYTF,TGTGCCAGCAGCCAAGAGAGAGAAGGGAACTATGGCTACACCTTC
many,TRBV7-2,TRBJ2-1,TRBD1,CASSFLGQGSNEQFF,TGTGCCAGCAGCTTTCTAGGACAGGGATCTAATGAGCAGTTCTTC
few,TRBV10-3,TRBJ1-2,-,CAISESGRGGSQGYTF,TGTGCCATCAGTGAGTCCGGCAGGGGAGGTAGTCAAGGCTACACCTTC
medium-sized,TRBV7-9,TRBJ2-3,TRBD1,CASSAGRGGTGLADTQYF,TGTGCCAGCAGCGCTGGACGAGGGGGGACAGGGCTCGCAGATACGCAGTATTTT
few,TRBV20-1,TRBJ2-5,-,CSARASARETQYF,TGCAGTGCTAGGGCCAGCGCCCGGGAGACCCAGTACTTC
-,TRBV15,TRBJ2-4,TRBD2,CATSHGGGAKNIQYF,TGTGCCACCAGCCATGGGGGGGGTGCCAAAAACATTCAGTACTTC
many,TRBV28,TRBJ1-5,-,CASRNRVRNQPQHF,TGTGCCAGCAGGAACAGGGTGCGCAATCAGCCCCAGCATTTT
few,TRBV9,TRBJ2-3,-,CASSVVGVRPTDTQYF,TGTGCCAGCAGCGTAGTGGGGGTGAGGCCCACAGATACGCAGTATTTT
-,TRBV6-5,TRBJ1-5,-,CASSFQRDQPQHF,TGTGCCAGCAGTTTTCAGAGGGATCAGCCCCAGCATTTT
few,TRBV29-1,TRBJ1-4,-,CSVSTDATNEKLFF,TGCAGCGTTTCGACGGATGCAACTAATGAAAAACTGTTTTTT
once,TRBV13,TRBJ1-2,TRBD1,CASSFRTGGAEGYTF,TGTGCCAGCAGCTTTCGGACAGGGGGCGCGGAAGGCTACACCTTC
-,TRBV5-1,TRBJ1-1,-,CASSLQGTNTEAFF,TGCGCCAGCAGCTTACAGGGCACGAACACTGAAGCTTTCTTT
-,TRBV20-1,TRBJ2-1,TRBD2,CSGWAGVHEQFF,TGCAGTGGCTGGGCGGGAGTCCATGAGCAGTTCTTC
few,TRBV7-8,TRBJ2-5,-,CASSSQRETQYF,TGTGCCAGCAGCTCACAGAGGGAGACCCAGTACTTC
-,TRBV28,TRBJ1-4,-,CASRGPGETNEKLFF,TGTGCCAGCAGGGGGCCCGGAGAAACTAATGAAAAACTGTTTTTT
few,TRBV20-1,TRBJ1-1,-,CSARDSARGSITEAFF,TGCAGTGCTAGAGATAGCGCCAGGGGAAGTATCACTGAAGCTTTCTTT
few,TRBV27,TRBJ1-2,-,CASSLGGPSYGYTF,TGTGCCAGCAGTTTAGGGGGGCCAAGCTATGGCTACACCTTC
-,TRBV7-2,TRBJ2-1,TRBD2,CASSRSGLAGDEQFF,TGTGCCAGCAGCCGCTCCGGACTAGCGGGCGATGAGCAGTTCTTC